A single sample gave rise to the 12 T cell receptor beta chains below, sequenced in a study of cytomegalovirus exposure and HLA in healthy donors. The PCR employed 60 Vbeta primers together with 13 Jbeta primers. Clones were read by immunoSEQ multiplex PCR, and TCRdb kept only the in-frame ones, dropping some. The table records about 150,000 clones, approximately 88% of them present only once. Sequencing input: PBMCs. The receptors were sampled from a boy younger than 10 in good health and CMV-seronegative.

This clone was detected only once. CDR3 in amino acids: CSASSYNEQFF. Written as DNA, the CDR3 is TGCAGCGCGTCTAGCTACAATGAGCAGTTCTTC. V is TRBV29-1 and J is TRBJ2-1, with D hard to call. Per the germline V gene, CDR1 is SQVTM and CDR2 is ANQGSEA. Trimming pared 7 bases from V and 3 bases from J, leaving 7 bases between. The CDR3 sequence is 11 residues long.

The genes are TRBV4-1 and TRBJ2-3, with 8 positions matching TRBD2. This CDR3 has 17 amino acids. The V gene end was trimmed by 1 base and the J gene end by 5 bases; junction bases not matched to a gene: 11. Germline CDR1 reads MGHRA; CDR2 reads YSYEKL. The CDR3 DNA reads TGCGCCAGCAGCCAAGTAGGAGCGGGAGTGGTGGGAGATACGCAGTATTTT. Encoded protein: CASSQVGAGVVGDTQYF.

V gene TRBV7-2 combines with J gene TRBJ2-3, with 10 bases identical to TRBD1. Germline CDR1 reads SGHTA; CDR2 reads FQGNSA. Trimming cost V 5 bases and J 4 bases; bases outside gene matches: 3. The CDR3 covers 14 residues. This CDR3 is CASSRTGGADTQYF. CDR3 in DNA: TGTGCCAGCAGCCGGACAGGGGGGGCAGATACGCAGTATTTT.

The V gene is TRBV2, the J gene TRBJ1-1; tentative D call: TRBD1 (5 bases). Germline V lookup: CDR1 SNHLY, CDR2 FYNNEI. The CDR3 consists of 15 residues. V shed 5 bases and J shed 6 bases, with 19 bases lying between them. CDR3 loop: CASSRILRTSAEAFF. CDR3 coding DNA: TGTGCCAGCAGTAGGATCCTCAGGACAAGCGCTGAAGCTTTCTTT.

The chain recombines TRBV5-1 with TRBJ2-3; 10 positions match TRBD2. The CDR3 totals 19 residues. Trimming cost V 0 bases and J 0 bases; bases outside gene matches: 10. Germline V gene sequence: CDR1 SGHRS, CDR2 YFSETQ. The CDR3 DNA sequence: TGCGCCAGCAGCTTGGCCCCAGCGGGAGGGGTATCTAGCACAGATACGCAGTATTTT. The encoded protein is CASSLAPAGGVSSTDTQYF. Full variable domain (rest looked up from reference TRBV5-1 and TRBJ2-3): KAGVTQTPRYLIKTRGQQVTLSCSPISGHRSVSWYQQTPGQGLQFLFEYFSETQRNKGNFPGRFSGRQFSNSRSEMNVSTLELGDSALYLCASSLAPAGGVSSTDTQYFGPGTRLTVL.

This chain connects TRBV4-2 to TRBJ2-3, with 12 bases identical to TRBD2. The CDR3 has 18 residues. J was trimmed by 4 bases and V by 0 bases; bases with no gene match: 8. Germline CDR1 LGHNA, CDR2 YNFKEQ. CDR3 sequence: CASSQDRLAGGPADTQYF. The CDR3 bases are TGTGCCAGCAGCCAAGATCGGCTAGCGGGAGGGCCAGCAGATACGCAGTATTTT.

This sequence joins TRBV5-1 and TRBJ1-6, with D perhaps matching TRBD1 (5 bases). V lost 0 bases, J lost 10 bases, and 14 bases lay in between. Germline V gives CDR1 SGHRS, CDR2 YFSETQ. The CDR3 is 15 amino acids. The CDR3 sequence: CASSLAGQGWSPLHF. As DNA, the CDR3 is TGCGCCAGCAGCTTGGCCGGGCAGGGTTGGTCACCCCTCCACTTT.

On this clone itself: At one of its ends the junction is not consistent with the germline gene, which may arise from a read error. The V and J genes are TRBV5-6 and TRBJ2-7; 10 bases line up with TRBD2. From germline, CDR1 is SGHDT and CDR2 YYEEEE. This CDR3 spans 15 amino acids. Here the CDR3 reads CASSSQREGTYKQYF. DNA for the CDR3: TGTGCCAGCAGCTCTCAGCGGGAGGGAACCTACAAGCAGTACTTC.

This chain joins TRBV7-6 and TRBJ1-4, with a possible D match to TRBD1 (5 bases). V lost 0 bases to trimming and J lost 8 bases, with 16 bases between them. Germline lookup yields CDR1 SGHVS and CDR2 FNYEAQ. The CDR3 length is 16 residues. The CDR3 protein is CASSLAQGSSREKLFF. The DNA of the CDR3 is TGTGCCAGCAGCTTAGCGCAGGGCAGTTCGAGGGAAAAACTGTTTTTT.

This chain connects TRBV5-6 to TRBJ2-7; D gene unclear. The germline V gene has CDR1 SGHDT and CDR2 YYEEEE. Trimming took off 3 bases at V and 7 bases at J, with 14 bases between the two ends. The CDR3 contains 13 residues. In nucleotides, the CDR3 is TGTGCCAGCAGCTCCCTTACTGCAGGAGAGCAGTACTTC. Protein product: CASSSLTAGEQYF.

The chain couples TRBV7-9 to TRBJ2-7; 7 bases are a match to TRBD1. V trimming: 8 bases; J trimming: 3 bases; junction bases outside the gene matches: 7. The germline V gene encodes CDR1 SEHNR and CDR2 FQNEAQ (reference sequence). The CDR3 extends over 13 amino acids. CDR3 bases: TGTGCCAGCGGCCAGGGGGTTTTCTACGAGCAGTACTTC. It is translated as CASGQGVFYEQYF.

CDR3 nucleotides: TGTGCCAGCAGCTTACCCGGAGATACGCAGTATTTT. Translation gives CASSLPGDTQYF. The chain recombines TRBV13 with TRBJ2-3; D is undetermined. CDR1 is PRHDT and CDR2 is FYEKMQ in the germline V gene (reference sequence). Trimming left V 2 bases short and J 5 bases short, with 5 bases between. The CDR3 totals 12 residues.